This TCR beta chain comes out of a study of vaccination and CD4 T cells after COVID-19 (dated by TCRdb to the early 2020s). Regarding the study in general: Convalescent patients had a positive SARS-CoV-2 result on nasal swab PCR, and of these patients, 8 or 9 had mild disease and one had severe disease. Post-vaccine blood samples were taken a median of about 70 days after the second vaccine dose, with a range of about 12 to 250 days. In the convalescent cohort there were six males and four females, among whom were two Hispanic individuals, seven Caucasians, two Asians and one multiracial person. Control cultures used a CEFX viral epitope pool as positive control, an HIV-1 Nef peptide pool as negative control, or no peptide. Each participant got two doses of either the Pfizer-BioNTech BNT162b2 vaccine (n=8) or the Moderna mRNA-1273 vaccine (n=2). The spike-specific CD4+ TCR repertoire was compared before and after mRNA vaccination in under 11 COVID-19 convalescent patients and several infection-naive healthy vaccine recipients. Culture stimuli were overlapping spike peptide pools from SARS-CoV-2 and from the common cold coronaviruses HCoV-NL63, HCoV-OC43 and HCoV-229E. Post-COVID blood samples were collected from convalescent patients a median of approximately 100 days after diagnosis, with a range of roughly 30 to 161 days.

This specimen's treatment or condition label, interpreted: roughly ten-day PBMC culture with coronavirus spike peptide pools or control peptides (ViraFEST assay). The ViraFEST assay was used in the study, in which antigen-specific T cells were expanded with peptide pools and expanded clonotypes were subsequently identified by TCR sequencing. The convalescent patients' positive SARS-CoV-2 PCR tests were from March to December 2020, which was before the Alpha, Beta and Delta variants emerged in the United States. Each well held about 1.8 million PBMCs cultured with around 10 ug/ml peptide pools in IMDM containing roughly 5% human AB serum and roughly 10 IU/ml IL-2. On days 3 and 7, half of the culture medium was replaced with fresh IL-2-containing medium. Once the cells had been in culture for about 10 days, the EasySep CD4+ T cell isolation kit was used to isolate CD4+ T cells by negative selection. Ficoll-Paque Plus gradient centrifugation was used to isolate PBMCs from whole blood, and the isolated PBMCs were then either used fresh or cryopreserved at -140C. Culture conditions were generally each tested in triplicate wells.

About this clonotype itself: What this receptor recognizes is not known. Base qualities were left out, and no much larger clone turns up one base away.

From the cysteine through the phenylalanine, the CDR3 covers 21 amino acids. The entry retains the CDR3 DNA only, 63 bases that are in frame from base 1. CDR1 KGHSH and CDR2 LQKENI were looked up in the germline V gene. Unmatched junction bases come to 25, with V trimmed by 4 bases and J by 10 bases. Study-wide findings and limitations: Nearly all vaccine-specific clones in convalescent patients (304 of 307) were mono-reactive for SARS-CoV-2 spike rather than cross-reactive with common cold coronaviruses. In convalescent patients, a median roughly 83% of post-vaccine SARS-CoV-2-reactive clones were detected only after vaccination, and vaccine-specific priming was suggested by this finding. Although the median number of SARS-CoV-2-reactive clonotypes went up from roughly 20 after infection to 30 to 45 after vaccination, the increase was not significant. The study included relatively few convalescent patients and did not analyze early timepoints after natural infection.

Receptors were amplified or captured by PCR. TCR sequencing of DNA from cultured CD4+ T cells used the Oncomine TCR Beta short-read assay at the Johns Hopkins FTIC core. The QIAamp micro DNA kit was used to extract genomic DNA from the cultured CD4+ T cells. Oncomine TCR Beta libraries from cultured CD4+ T cells were pooled with unique dual indexes and sequenced on an Illumina iSeq 100. In the original analysis: Non-productive sequences were removed, and CDR3s that did not start with C, did not end with F or W, or were shorter than 7 amino acids were discarded. The MANAFEST web application identified antigen-specific clonotypes by comparing peptide-stimulated wells against reference wells and other culture wells. For a clone to be called positive, the clone needed an FDR below 0.05, an odds ratio above 5, and a productive frequency above 0.1% in at least two of three replicate wells. A clonotype was classed as cross-reactive if the clonotype showed significant expansion both in SARS-CoV-2 spike wells and in at least one common cold coronavirus spike condition. Levenshtein distances (stringdist) and unrooted phylogenetic trees (ape) in R version 3.6.1 were used to assess CDR3 homology. The public reads were reprocessed in TCRdb via fastp at Q25 and MiXCR, keeping in-frame beta chains. For every CDR3 protein sequence, its rows merge into one entry that carries the most common genes and DNA. These V and J calls derive from TCRdb rather than the authors' analysis. The sample table lists around 12,000 distinct CDR3 sequences, approximately 52% of them with a count of one. About 10% of the sample rests with the top ten.

The rearranged segments are TRBV18 and TRBJ2-1, and 13 junctional nucleotides match TRBD2. This clonotype was sampled from a human donor who had recovered from COVID-19. Sequencing was carried out using CD4+ T cells from blood, cultured in vitro. In nucleotide form, the sequence is TGTGCCAGCTCACACCGGCGACCGGGACAGACCAGGACTAGCGGGAGTTTGGAGCAGTTCTTC. Translated, it reads CASSHRRPGQTRTSGSLEQFF.